One and the same sample provided the 7 T cell receptor beta chains below, sequenced in a study of T cells expressing NK-cell markers. TCRdb re-called the 5' RACE reads; one entry per CDR3 protein, DNA not given. This table lists around 380,000 distinct CDR3 sequences. Sample: blood T cells: a sorted CD56 or NKG2C T cell subset, CD4+ or CD8+ T cells, or bulk PBMC T cells (not recorded which). The receptors come from a woman in her 50s in good health.

This sequence joins TRBV24-1 and TRBJ2-3; the TCRdb call, TRBD2, lacks DNA for checking. CDR1 is KGHDR and CDR2 is SFDVKD in the germline V gene. The CDR3 runs 16 residues. The CDR3 loop is CATSDLREGRTDTQYF.

The chain uses TRBV29-1 and TRBJ2-1. The CDR3 length is 13 residues. The germline V gene encodes CDR1 SQVTM and CDR2 ANQGSEA. The CDR3 region is CSVEEGSYNEQFF.

The V and J genes are TRBV29-1 and TRBJ2-1; TCRdb's D gene call, TRBD1, goes unchecked for lack of DNA. The germline CDR1 and CDR2 sequences are SQVTM and ANQGSEA. The length of the CDR3 is 15 residues. CDR3 protein: CSAEVQGAIYNEQFF.

V gene TRBV5-5 combines with J gene TRBJ2-1; TCRdb reports TRBD1, a call that lacks DNA to check it against. Per germline, CDR1 SGHKS and CDR2 YYEKEE (reference sequence). This CDR3 comprises 11 residues. The CDR3 sequence is CASSLGGGRFF. Based on the CDR3 plus reference TRBV5-5 and TRBJ2-1, the full variable domain is DAGVTQSPTHLIKTRGQQVTLRCSPISGHKSVSWYQQVLGQGPQFIFQYYEKEERGRGNFPDRFSARQFPNYSSELNVNALLLGDSALYLCASSLGGGRFFGPGTRLTVL.

This rearrangement joins TRBV7-9 to TRBJ1-1. Germline V CDR1 and CDR2: SEHNR, FQNEAQ (reference sequence). The CDR3 covers 14 residues. The CDR3 loop reads CASSLTDQRAEAFF.

The chain uses TRBV28 and TRBJ2-5. Germline V gives CDR1 MDHEN, CDR2 SYDVKM. The CDR3 length is 15 residues. CDR3 sequence reads: CASSPSGLAQETQYF. Looking up the rest from reference TRBV28 and TRBJ2-5 gives the full variable domain: DVKVTQSSRYLVKRTGEKVFLECVQDMDHENMFWYRQDPGLGLRLIYFSYDVKMKEKGDIPEGYSVSREKKERFSLILESASTNQTSMYLCASSPSGLAQETQYFGPGTRLLVL.

The chain is built from TRBV2 and TRBJ1-2. The germline V gene encodes CDR1 SNHLY and CDR2 FYNNEI. The CDR3 has 12 amino acids. CDR3 amino acids: CARLQRSYGYTF.